These 15 T cell receptor beta chains came from one sample sequenced in a study of cytomegalovirus exposure and HLA in healthy donors. A multiplex PCR was run with 60 Vbeta primers and 13 Jbeta primers. Assay: immunoSEQ multiplex PCR; the TCRdb copy retains only in-frame clones and omits some. The repertoire consists of about 150,000 clones, with about 78% occurring once and the leading ten covering approximately 4.2%. Sequencing input: PBMCs. Source of these receptors: a man between 50 and 59 years old in good health and CMV-seropositive.

This rearrangement joins TRBV9 to TRBJ2-5, with D possibly matching TRBD1 (7 bases). The germline V and J ends were trimmed by 0 bases and 5 bases, with 14 bases remaining between them. The CDR3 sequence is 15 residues long. Per the germline V gene, CDR1 is SGDLS and CDR2 is YYNGEE. The CDR3 reads CASSVGAPGGETQYF. CDR3 coding DNA: TGTGCCAGCAGCGTAGGGGCTCCAGGGGGGGAGACCCAGTACTTC.

This clone came up a few times. The V and J genes are TRBV28 and TRBJ1-3, with D perhaps matching TRBD1 (5 bases). The CDR3 totals 14 residues. Germline V CDR1 and CDR2: MDHEN, SYDVKM. V shed 10 bases and J shed 0 bases, with 13 bases lying between them. CDR3 sequence reads: CAISDRFSGNTIYF. The CDR3 DNA is TGTGCCATCTCCGACAGATTCTCTGGAAACACCATATATTTT.

The chain couples TRBV7-6 to TRBJ2-2; TRBD2 matches at 8 bases. The V segment lost 6 bases and the J segment 4 bases; nucleotides outside the gene matches: 13. The CDR3 covers 17 residues. CDR1 and CDR2 (germline): SGHVS, FNYEAQ. The CDR3 DNA reads as TGTGCCAGCAGTTCTTTCACCCGGGGGGGGAGCACCGGGGAGCTGTTTTTT. Its protein product is CASSSFTRGGSTGELFF. The whole variable domain, remainder taken from reference TRBV7-6 and TRBJ2-2, is GAGVSQSPRYKVTKRGQDVALRCDPISGHVSLYWYRQALGQGPEFLTYFNYEAQQDKSGLPNDRFSAERPEGSISTLTIQRTEQRDSAMYRCASSSFTRGGSTGELFFGEGSRLTVL.

V gene TRBV11-2 combines with J gene TRBJ2-5, with 8 positions matching TRBD1. The DNA matches TRBJ2-7 better at its end, which makes the J call doubtful. Germline loops: CDR1 SGHAT, CDR2 FQNNGV. The CDR3 is 16 amino acids. CDR3 sequence (DNA): TGTGCCAGCAGCCTAAAACAGGGGGTCGGGTTCTACGAGCAGTACTTC. It specifies CASSLKQGVGFYEQYF.

The rearrangement joins TRBV7-2 to TRBJ2-2; the match to TRBD2 covers 9 bases. The V gene's germline CDR1 is SGHTA and CDR2 FQGNSA. J was trimmed by 7 bases and V by 0 bases; bases with no gene match: 3. The CDR3 contains 15 residues. The CDR3 spells CASSLAKLAGGELFF. The CDR3, as DNA: TGTGCCAGCAGCTTAGCGAAACTAGCGGGCGGGGAGCTGTTTTTT.

Concerning this clone itself: Other DNA sequences within the sample encode an identical CDR3. The V and J genes are TRBV6-5 and TRBJ1-2, with unresolved D. Trimming took 2 bases from V and 4 from J, leaving 11 bases between them. CDR1 is MNHEY, CDR2 SVGAGI, per germline. This CDR3 region has 14 residues. The CDR3 DNA follows: TGTGCCAGCAGTTACAGGGAGGGAGGCTATGGCTACACCTTC. As protein: CASSYREGGYGYTF.

This chain joins TRBV9 and TRBJ2-7, with 11 bases lining up with TRBD1. Germline V gene data show CDR1 as SGDLS and CDR2 as YYNGEE. V trimming: 0 bases; J trimming: 5 bases; junction bases outside the gene matches: 4. The CDR3 consists of 15 residues. The CDR3 DNA is TGTGCCAGCAGCGTAGGGACAGGGGGCTACAACGAGCAGTACTTC. Translated, it gives CASSVGTGGYNEQYF.

The chain couples TRBV14 to TRBJ2-1; 12 bases are shared with TRBD2. The junction had 5 bases not matched to a gene; V was cut back by 3 bases and J by 8 bases. The CDR3 length is 15 residues. Germline V CDR1 and CDR2: SGHDN, FVKESK. CDR3 DNA sequence: TGTGCCAGCAGCCAGACTAGCGGGGGAATCGATGAGCAGTTCTTC. It encodes CASSQTSGGIDEQFF.

This clone was picked up one time. This chain connects TRBV7-8 to TRBJ1-5; D gene uncertain. The CDR3 extends over 16 amino acids. V shed 9 bases and J shed 0 bases, with 18 bases lying between them. In germline, CDR1 is SGHVS, CDR2 FQNEAQ. CDR3 bases: TGTGCCAGTTCACCCGAGGGTTCATATAGCAATCAGCCCCAGCATTTT. Encoded protein: CASSPEGSYSNQPQHF. The full variable domain, rest sourced from reference TRBV7-8 and TRBJ1-5, is GAGVSQSPRYKVAKRGQDVALRCDPISGHVSLFWYQQALGQGPEFLTYFQNEAQLDKSGLPSDRFFAERPEGSVSTLKIQRTQQEDSAVYLCASSPEGSYSNQPQHFGDGTRLSIL.

This clone was seen only once. The V call is TRBV7-7, the J call TRBJ2-2; TRBD2 matches 8 bases. V lost 1 base to trimming and J lost 1 base; unmatched junction nucleotides: 2. Germline V gives CDR1 SSHAT, CDR2 FNYEAQ (reference sequence). The CDR3 spans 16 residues. In DNA, the CDR3 is TGTGCCAGCAGCTTAGTGGCGGGGGGGAACACCGGGGAGCTGTTTTTT. Encoded protein: CASSLVAGGNTGELFF.

The V and J genes are TRBV7-3 and TRBJ2-3; 10 nucleotides agree with TRBD2. The CDR3 covers 15 residues. Germline CDR1 SGHTA, CDR2 FQGTGA. The ends lost 1 base at V and 4 bases at J; junction bases unmatched: 2. CDR3 coding DNA: TGTGCCAGCAGCTTAAATAGCGGGAGGTCAGATACGCAGTATTTT. Translating it yields CASSLNSGRSDTQYF.

The gene calls are TRBV29-1 and TRBJ1-3, with D uncertain. CDR1 and CDR2 from the germline V gene are SQVTM and ANQGSEA. The CDR3 extends over 13 amino acids. The V and J ends lost 1 base and 9 bases respectively, with 13 bases between them. CDR3 DNA sequence: TGCAGCGTTGAAGCCCCCGGAGGAGGCACCATATATTTT. This sequence encodes CSVEAPGGGTIYF.

This chain links TRBV19 with TRBJ1-1; D call uncertain. V lost 4 bases and J lost 7, with 10 bases in between. This CDR3 has 12 residues. The germline V gene encodes CDR1 LNHDA and CDR2 SQIVND (reference sequence). The CDR3 DNA sequence: TGTGCCAGTAGTAGAGGGCAGCGTGAAGCTTTCTTT. Residues: CASSRGQREAFF.

As concerns this clone: Mismatch with germline at one junction end may stem from a read error. Other DNA variants within this sample encode the same CDR3. V usage is TRBV7-9 and J usage is TRBJ1-2; D call uncertain. The CDR3 has 13 amino acids. Germline values: CDR1 SEHNR, CDR2 FQNEAQ (reference sequence). CDR3: CASSSRELDGYTF. CDR3 sequence (DNA): TGTGCTAGCAGCTCCCGAGAGCTAGATGGCTACACCTTC.

The chain employs TRBV4-3 and TRBJ1-4; no clear D. Germline CDR1 reads LGHNA; CDR2 reads YSLEER. Trimming removed 6 bases from V and 6 bases from J, with 20 bases in between. The CDR3 loop spans 16 amino acids. This CDR3 reads CASSSSEASSYEKLFF. CDR3 sequence (DNA): TGCGCCAGCAGTTCTAGCGAGGCGTCCTCTTATGAAAAACTGTTTTTT.